The entry below describes one T cell receptor (beta chain). Its recognized antigen is unknown. Base-call qualities are not available, and no considerably larger clone is one nucleotide away. The source of the sample is a study of Ad26.COV2.S vaccination and SARS-CoV-2 variants listed by TCRdb under 2021. Broadly, across the study: Donors in the vaccine arm were drawn from COV1001, a multicentre, randomized, double-blind, placebo-controlled phase I-IIa trial testing Ad26.COV2.S in healthy adults. Ad26.COV2.S was administered intramuscularly at 5 x 10^10 or 1 x 10^11 viral particles, either as a single shot or as two shots given 56 days apart. The specificity and breadth of SARS-CoV-2-reactive T cell receptors after Ad26.COV2.S vaccination were assessed by TCRbeta repertoire sequencing. The TCR-sequenced set comprised approximately 30 samples: approximately 19 Ad26.COV2.S vaccine recipients, 5 placebo recipients and 8 SARS-CoV-2 convalescent individuals. Trial participants were randomized into five groups of five: low-dose or high-dose Ad26.COV2.S given once or twice, or placebo on both occasions. Throughout the experiments and outcome assessment, investigators stayed blinded to trial group allocation.

The treatment or condition tag for this specimen amounts to: about 20 received Ad26.COV2.S at low or high dose, single or two shots; 5 received placebo; per-sample allocation not given. For vaccine and placebo recipients, the sequenced repertoires came from samples collected on day 63 after the first injection. In Cohort 1b, fewer than 30 adults aged 18-55 years were enrolled at a single site in Boston, USA, between 29 July and 7 August 2020. Ad26.COV2.S was a replication-incompetent adenovirus type 26 vector expressing a prefusion-stabilized SARS-CoV-2 spike protein from the original Wuhan strain. For CDR1 and CDR2, the germline V gene (reference sequence) lists LNHNV and YYDKDF. CDR3 length: 17 amino acids, cysteine to phenylalanine. Just CDR3 DNA is preserved here, 51 bases in frame from base 1. Trimming accounts for 4 bases at V and 7 bases at J, while the number of junction bases matched to no gene is 12.

The immunoSEQ Assay was used to sequence TCRbeta CDR3 regions. After extraction, genomic DNA underwent amplification by bias-controlled multiplex PCR, followed by high-throughput sequencing. The authors' analysis ran thus. To quantify the absolute abundance of every unique TCRbeta CDR3 region, sequences were collapsed and filtered. T cell fraction was estimated by normalizing TCRbeta template counts to usable DNA, which was measured by amplifying reference genes present in all nucleated cells. Repertoire TCRs were annotated as SARS-CoV-2-specific by exact matching of V gene, CDR3 amino acid sequence and J gene to a known reactive TCR set. The reference SARS-CoV-2 TCR set was derived from MIRA and filtered for enrichment in COVID-19-positive ImmuneCODE repertoires, a step that removed public or cross-reactive TCRs. Using the MIRA antigens, annotated TCRs were further analysed by specific ORF or by position within an ORF. Breadth was defined as annotated unique rearrangements over total unique productive rearrangements; depth was the summed frequency of those rearrangements. Two-sided Wilcoxon rank-sum tests were applied when comparing TCR breadth between groups. This immuneACCESS table, as held by TCRdb, lists in-frame sequences with V and J called but not all clones. Of the missing ones, under half trace to an unresolved V gene in checked studies; the others have no known cause. The D gene and trimming were derived from the DNA, and the V and J assignments and clone size from that table. Across this sample there are under 550,000 clones, with approximately 90% seen only once. 12% of the sample belongs to the ten largest clones.

Broader findings and caveats from the paper: Spike-specific TCR breadth was higher in Ad26.COV2.S recipients than in placebo recipients (P = 0.0014). Comparing responses between vaccine doses or regimens was not something the study was powered to do. The authors noted that the TCR breadth and depth analyses may have underestimated total T cell responses. Substantial breadth of spike-specific CD8+ and CD4+ T cell responses was reported after vaccination. Vaccine and placebo recipients had similar non-spike TCR breadth, a finding consistent with the vaccine containing only spike.

The sequencing here drew on peripheral blood, taken in a trial of Ad26.COV2.S vaccine versus placebo. The sequence derives from a person aged 18-60 years who received the Ad26.COV2.S COVID-19 vaccine or a placebo. This receptor chain uses TRBV15 and TRBJ2-2, and 10 junctional nucleotides match TRBD1. The CDR3: CATSTRQGALSIGELFF. The base sequence is TGTGCCACCAGCACAAGACAGGGGGCGCTTTCTATCGGGGAGCTGTTTTTT.